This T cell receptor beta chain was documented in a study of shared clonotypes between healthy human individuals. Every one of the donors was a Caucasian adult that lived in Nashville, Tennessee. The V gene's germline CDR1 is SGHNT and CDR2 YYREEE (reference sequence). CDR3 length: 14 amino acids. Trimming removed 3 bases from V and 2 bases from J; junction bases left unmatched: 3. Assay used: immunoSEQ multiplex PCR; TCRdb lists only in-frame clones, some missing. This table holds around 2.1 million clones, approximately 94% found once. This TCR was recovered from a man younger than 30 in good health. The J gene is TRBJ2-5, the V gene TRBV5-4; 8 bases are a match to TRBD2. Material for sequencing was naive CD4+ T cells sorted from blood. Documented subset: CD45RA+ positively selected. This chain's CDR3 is CASSSTGGQETQYF. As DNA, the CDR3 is TGTGCCAGCAGCTCGACGGGGGGGCAAGAGACCCAGTACTTC.